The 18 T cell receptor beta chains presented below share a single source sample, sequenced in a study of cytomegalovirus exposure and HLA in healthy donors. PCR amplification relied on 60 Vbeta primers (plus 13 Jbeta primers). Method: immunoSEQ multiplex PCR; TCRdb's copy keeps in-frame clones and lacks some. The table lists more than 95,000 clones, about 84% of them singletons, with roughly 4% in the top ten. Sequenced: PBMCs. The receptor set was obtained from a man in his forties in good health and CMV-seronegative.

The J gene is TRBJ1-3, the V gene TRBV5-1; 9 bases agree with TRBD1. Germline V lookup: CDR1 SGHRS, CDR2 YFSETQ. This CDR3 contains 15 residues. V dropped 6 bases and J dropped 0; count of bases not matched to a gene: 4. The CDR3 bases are TGCGCCAGCAACCCGACAGGGGGCTCTGGAAACACCATATATTTT. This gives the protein CASNPTGGSGNTIYF.

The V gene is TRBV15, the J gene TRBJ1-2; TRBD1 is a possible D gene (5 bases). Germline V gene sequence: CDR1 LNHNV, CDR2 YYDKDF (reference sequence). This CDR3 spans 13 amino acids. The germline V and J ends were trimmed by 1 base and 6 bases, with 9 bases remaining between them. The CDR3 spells CATSRGGNHGYTF. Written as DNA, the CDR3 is TGTGCCACCAGCAGAGGGGGCAACCATGGCTACACCTTC.

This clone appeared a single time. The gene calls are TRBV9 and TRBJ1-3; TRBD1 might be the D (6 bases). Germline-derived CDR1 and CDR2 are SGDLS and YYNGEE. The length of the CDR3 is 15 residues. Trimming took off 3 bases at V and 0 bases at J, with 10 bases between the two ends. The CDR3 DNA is TGTGCCAGCAGCGGATCAGGGGTCTCTGGAAACACCATATATTTT. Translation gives CASSGSGVSGNTIYF.

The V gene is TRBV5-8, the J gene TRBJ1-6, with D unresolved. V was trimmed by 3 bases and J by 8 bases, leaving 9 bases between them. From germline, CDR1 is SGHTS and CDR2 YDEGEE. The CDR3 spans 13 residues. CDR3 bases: TGTGCCAGCAGCTCGGATGCGGATTCACCCCTCCACTTT. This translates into CASSSDADSPLHF.

The CDR3, as DNA: TGTGCCAGCAGCTTAGTGGCGGGGCCTCATGGAGAGCAGTTCTTC. Amino acids: CASSLVAGPHGEQFF. The genes are TRBV11-3 and TRBJ2-1; weak D call: TRBD2 (6 bases). Germline CDR1 SGHNT, CDR2 YENEEA. The CDR3 length is 15 residues. The V gene lost 1 base and the J gene lost 10 bases, with 17 bases spanning the gap.

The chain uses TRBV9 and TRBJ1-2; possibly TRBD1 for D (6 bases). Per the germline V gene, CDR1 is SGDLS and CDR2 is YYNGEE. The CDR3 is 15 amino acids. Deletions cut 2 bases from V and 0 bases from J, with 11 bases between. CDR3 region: CASSVGQSSNYGYTF. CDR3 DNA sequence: TGTGCCAGCAGCGTCGGACAGTCTTCTAACTATGGCTACACCTTC. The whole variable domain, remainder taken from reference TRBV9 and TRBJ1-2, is DSGVTQTPKHLITATGQRVTLRCSPRSGDLSVYWYQQSLDQGLQFLIQYYNGEERAKGNILERFSAQQFPDLHSELNLSSLELGDSALYFCASSVGQSSNYGYTFGSGTRLTVV.

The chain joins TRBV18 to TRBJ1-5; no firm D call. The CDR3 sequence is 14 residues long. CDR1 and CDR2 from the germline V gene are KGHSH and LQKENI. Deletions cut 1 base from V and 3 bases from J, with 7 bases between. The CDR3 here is CASSPRADNQPQHF. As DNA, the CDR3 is TGTGCCAGCTCACCACGGGCCGACAATCAGCCCCAGCATTTT.

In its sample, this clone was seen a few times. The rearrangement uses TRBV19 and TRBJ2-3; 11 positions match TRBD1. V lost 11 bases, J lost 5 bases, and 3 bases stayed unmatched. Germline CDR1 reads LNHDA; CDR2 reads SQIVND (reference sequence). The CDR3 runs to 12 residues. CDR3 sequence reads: CASGTGGDTQYF. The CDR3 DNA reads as TGTGCCTCCGGGACAGGGGGAGATACGCAGTATTTT.

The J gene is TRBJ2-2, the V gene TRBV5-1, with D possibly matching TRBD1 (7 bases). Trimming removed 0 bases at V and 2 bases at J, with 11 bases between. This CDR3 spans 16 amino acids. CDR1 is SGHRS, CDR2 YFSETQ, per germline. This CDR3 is CASSLGGGGNTGELFF. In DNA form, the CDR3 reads TGCGCCAGCAGCTTGGGCGGAGGGGGCAACACCGGGGAGCTGTTTTTT.

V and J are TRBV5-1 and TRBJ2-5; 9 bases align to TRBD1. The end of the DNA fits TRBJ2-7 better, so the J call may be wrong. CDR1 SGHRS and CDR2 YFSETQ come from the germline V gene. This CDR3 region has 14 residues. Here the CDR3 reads CASSQGTGSAEQYF. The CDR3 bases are TGCGCCAGCAGTCAGGGGACAGGGTCGGCCGAGCAGTACTTC.

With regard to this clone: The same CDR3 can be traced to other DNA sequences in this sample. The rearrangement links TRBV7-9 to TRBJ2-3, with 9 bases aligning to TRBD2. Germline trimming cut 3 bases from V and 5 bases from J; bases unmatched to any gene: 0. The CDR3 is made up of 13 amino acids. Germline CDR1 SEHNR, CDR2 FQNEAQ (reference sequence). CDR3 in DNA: TGTGCCAGCAGCTTTAGCGGGGGAGATACGCAGTATTTT. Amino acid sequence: CASSFSGGDTQYF.

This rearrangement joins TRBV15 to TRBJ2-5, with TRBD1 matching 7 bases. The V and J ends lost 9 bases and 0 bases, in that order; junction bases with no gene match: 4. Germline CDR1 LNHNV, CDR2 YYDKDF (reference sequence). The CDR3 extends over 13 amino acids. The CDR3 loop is CATLDRDQETQYF. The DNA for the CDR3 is TGTGCCACACTTGACAGGGACCAAGAGACCCAGTACTTC.

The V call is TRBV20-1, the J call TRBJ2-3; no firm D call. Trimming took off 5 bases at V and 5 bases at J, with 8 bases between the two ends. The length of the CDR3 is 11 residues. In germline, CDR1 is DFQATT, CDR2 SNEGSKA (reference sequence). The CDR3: CSARGEDTQYF. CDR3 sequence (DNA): TGCAGTGCTCGTGGAGAAGATACGCAGTATTTT.

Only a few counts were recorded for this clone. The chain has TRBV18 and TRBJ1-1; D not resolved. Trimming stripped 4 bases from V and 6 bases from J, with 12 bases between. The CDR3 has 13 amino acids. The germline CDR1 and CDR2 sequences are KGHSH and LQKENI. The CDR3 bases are TGTGCCAGCTCACAATCAGGTAACCCTGAAGCTTTCTTT. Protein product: CASSQSGNPEAFF.

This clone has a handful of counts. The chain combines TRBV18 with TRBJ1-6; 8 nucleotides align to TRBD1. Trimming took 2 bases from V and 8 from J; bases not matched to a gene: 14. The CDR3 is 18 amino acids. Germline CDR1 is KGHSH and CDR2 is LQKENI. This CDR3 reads CASSPKDRVVTLDSPLHF. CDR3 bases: TGTGCCAGCTCACCAAAGGACAGGGTTGTTACTCTGGATTCACCCCTCCACTTT.

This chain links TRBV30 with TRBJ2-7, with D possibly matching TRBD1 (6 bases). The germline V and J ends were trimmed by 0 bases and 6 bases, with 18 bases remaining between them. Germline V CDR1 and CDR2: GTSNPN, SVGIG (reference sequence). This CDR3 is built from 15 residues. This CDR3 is CAWSVRRGQWAEQYF. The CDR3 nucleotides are TGTGCCTGGAGTGTACGAAGGGGACAATGGGCCGAGCAGTACTTC.

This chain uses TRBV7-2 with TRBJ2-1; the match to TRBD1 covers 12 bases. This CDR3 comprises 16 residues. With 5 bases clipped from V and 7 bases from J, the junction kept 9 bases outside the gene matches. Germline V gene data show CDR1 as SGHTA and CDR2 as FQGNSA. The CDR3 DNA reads TGTGCCAGCAGCCGTTTGGGACAGGGGGCGCGGAATGAGCAGTTCTTC. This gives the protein CASSRLGQGARNEQFF.

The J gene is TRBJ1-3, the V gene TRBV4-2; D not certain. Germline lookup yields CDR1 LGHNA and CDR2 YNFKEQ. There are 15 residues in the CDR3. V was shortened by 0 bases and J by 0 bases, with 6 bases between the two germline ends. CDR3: CASSQEENSGNTIYF. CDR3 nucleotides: TGTGCCAGCAGCCAAGAAGAGAACTCTGGAAACACCATATATTTT.